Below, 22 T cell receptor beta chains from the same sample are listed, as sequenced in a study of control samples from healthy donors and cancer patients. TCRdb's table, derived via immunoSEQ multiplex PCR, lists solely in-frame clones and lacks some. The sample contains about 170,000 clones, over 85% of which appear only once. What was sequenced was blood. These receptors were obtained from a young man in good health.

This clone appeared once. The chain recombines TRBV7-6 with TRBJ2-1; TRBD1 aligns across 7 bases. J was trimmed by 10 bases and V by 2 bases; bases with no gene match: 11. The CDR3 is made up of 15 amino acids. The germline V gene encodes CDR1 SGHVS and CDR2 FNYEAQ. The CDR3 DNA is TGTGCCAGCAGCTTATTAAGGGGGCCGCGGATGGAGCAGTTCTTC. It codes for CASSLLRGPRMEQFF.

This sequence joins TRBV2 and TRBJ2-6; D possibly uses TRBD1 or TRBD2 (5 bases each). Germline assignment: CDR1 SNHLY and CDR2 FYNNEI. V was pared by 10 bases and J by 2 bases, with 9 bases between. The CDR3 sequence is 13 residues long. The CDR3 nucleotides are TGTGCCACTCGGGGCACTGGGGCCAACGTCCTGACTTTC. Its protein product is CATRGTGANVLTF.

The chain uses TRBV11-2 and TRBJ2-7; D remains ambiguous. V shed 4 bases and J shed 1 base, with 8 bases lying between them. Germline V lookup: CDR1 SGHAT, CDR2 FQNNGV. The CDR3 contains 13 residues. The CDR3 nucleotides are TGTGCCAGCAGCTCCGACATTTCCTACGAGCAGTACTTC. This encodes CASSSDISYEQYF.

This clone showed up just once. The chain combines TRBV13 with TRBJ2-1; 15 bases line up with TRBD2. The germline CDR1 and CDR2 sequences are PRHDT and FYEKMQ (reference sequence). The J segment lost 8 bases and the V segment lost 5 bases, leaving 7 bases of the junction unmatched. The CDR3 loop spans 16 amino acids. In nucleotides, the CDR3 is TGTGCCAGCAGCCGCCGGACTAGCGGGAGGGATTATGAGCAGTTCTTC. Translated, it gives CASSRRTSGRDYEQFF.

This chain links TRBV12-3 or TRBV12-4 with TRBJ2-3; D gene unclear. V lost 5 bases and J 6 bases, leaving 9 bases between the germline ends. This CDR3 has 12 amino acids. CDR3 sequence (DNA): TGTGCCAGCAGTGCAACAAGTGATACGCAGTATTTT. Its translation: CASSATSDTQYF.

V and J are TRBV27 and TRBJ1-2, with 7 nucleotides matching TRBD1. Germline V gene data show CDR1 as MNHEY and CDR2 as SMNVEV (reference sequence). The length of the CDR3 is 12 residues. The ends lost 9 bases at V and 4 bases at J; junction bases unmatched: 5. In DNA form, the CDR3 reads TGTGCCAGTAAGGGACAGCGCTATGGCTACACCTTC. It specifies CASKGQRYGYTF.

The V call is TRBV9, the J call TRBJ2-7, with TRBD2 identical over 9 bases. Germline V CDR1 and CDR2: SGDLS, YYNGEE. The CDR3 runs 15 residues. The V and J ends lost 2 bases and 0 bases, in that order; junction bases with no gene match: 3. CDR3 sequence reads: CASSVGLASSYEQYF. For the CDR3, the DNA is TGTGCCAGCAGCGTGGGACTAGCCAGCTCCTACGAGCAGTACTTC. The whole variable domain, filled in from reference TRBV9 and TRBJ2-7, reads DSGVTQTPKHLITATGQRVTLRCSPRSGDLSVYWYQQSLDQGLQFLIQYYNGEERAKGNILERFSAQQFPDLHSELNLSSLELGDSALYFCASSVGLASSYEQYFGPGTRLTVT.

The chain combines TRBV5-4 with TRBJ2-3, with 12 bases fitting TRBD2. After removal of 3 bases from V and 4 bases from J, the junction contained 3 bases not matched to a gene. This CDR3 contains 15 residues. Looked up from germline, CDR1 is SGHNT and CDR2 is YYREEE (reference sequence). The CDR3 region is CASSSSGGVADTQYF. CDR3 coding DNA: TGTGCCAGCAGCTCTAGCGGGGGGGTCGCAGATACGCAGTATTTT.

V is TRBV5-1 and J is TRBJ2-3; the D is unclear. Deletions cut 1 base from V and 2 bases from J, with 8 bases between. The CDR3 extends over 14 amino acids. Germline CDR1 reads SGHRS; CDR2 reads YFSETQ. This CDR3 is CASSLNLDTDTQYF. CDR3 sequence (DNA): TGCGCCAGCAGCTTGAATCTCGACACAGATACGCAGTATTTT.

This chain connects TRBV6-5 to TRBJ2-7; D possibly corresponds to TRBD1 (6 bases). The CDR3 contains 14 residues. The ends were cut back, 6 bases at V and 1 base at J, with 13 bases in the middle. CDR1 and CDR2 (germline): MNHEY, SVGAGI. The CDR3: CASSDRDTSYEQYF. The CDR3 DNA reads TGTGCCAGCAGCGACCGGGACACATCCTACGAGCAGTACTTC.

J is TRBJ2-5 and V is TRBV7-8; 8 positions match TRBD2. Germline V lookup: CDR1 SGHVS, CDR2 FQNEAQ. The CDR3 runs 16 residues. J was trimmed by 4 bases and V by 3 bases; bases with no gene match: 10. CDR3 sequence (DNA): TGTGCCAGCAGCTTTACGCCAAGCGGGAGCGGAGAGACCCAGTACTTC. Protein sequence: CASSFTPSGSGETQYF.

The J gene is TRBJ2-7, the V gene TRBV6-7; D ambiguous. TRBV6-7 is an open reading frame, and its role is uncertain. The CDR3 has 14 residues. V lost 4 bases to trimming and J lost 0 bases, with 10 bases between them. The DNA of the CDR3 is TGTGCCAGCAGTTCCTCACCGGACTCCTACGAGCAGTACTTC. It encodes CASSSSPDSYEQYF.

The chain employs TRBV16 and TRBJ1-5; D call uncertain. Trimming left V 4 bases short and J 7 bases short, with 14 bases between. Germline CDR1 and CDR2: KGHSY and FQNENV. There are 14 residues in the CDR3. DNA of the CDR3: TGTGCCAGCAGCCTAGAAGCGGGGAGGCAGCCCCAGCATTTT. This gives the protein CASSLEAGRQPQHF.

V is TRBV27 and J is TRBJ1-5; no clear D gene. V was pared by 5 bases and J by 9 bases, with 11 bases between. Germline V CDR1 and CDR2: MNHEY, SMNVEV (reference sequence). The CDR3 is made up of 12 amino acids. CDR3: CASSPPVGPQHF. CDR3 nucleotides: TGTGCCAGCAGTCCCCCCGTAGGGCCCCAGCATTTT.

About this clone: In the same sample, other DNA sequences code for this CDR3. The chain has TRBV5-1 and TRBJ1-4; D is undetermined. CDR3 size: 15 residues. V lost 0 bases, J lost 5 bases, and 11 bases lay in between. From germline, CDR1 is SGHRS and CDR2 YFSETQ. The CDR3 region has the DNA TGCGCCAGCAGCTTGGACAGAACTCGAAATGAAAAACTGTTTTTT. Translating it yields CASSLDRTRNEKLFF.

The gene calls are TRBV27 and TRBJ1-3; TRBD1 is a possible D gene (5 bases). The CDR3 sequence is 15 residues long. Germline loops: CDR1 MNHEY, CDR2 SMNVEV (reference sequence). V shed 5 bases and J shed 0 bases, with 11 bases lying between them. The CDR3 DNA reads TGTGCCAGCAGTCCCTACAGGTACTCTGGAAACACCATATATTTT. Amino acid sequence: CASSPYRYSGNTIYF.

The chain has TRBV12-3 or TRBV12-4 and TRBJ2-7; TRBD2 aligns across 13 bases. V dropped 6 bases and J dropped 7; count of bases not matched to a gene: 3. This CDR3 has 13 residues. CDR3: CASRPTSGGEQYF. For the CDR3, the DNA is TGTGCCAGCAGGCCGACTAGCGGGGGGGAGCAGTACTTC.

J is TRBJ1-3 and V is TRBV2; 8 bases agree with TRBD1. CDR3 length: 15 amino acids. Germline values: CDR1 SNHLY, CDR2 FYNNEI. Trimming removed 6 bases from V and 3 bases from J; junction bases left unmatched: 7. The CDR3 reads CASRDQGASGNTIYF. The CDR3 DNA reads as TGTGCCAGCAGAGACCAGGGGGCGAGTGGAAACACCATATATTTT.

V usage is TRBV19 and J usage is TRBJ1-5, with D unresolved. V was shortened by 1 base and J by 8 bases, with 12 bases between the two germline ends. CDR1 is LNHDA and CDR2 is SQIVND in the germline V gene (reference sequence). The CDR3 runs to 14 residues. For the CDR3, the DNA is TGTGCCAGTAGTATAGGCCGGAGAAAGGAGCCCCAGCATTTT. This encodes CASSIGRRKEPQHF.

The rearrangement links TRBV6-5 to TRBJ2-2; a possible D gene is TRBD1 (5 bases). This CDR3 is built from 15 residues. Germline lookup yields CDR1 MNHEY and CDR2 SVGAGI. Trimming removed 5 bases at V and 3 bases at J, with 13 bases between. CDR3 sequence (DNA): TGTGCCAGCAGTAGGGGTGTCTCGGACACCGGGGAGCTGTTTTTT. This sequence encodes CASSRGVSDTGELFF.

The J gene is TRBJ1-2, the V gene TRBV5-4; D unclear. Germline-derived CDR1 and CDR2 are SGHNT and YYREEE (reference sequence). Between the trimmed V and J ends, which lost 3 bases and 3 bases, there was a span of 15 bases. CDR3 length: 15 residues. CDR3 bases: TGTGCCAGCAGCTACTGGGGAGGCAGCTACTATGGCTACACCTTC. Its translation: CASSYWGGSYYGYTF.

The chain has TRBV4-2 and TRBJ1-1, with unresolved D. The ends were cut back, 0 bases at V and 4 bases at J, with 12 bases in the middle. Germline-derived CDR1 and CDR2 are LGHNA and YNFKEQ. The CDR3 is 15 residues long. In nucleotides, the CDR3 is TGTGCCAGCAGCCAAGACTACAGAGGGCTCACTGAAGCTTTCTTT. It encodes CASSQDYRGLTEAFF.